This TCR beta chain was sequenced during a study of neoadjuvant nivolumab and ipilimumab in lung cancer. Across the whole study: Patients got nivolumab 3 mg/kg on days 1, 15 and 29; combination added ipilimumab 1 mg/kg day 1.

TCRdb keeps only in-frame clones here, not all; method: immunoSEQ multiplex PCR. The top ten clones hold around 5.1% of a sample with approximately 29,000 clones, more than 80% of them seen once. The CDR3 totals 16 residues. CDR1 and CDR2 (germline): LNHNV, YYDKDF (reference sequence). After removal of 0 bases from V and 8 bases from J, the junction contained 8 bases not matched to a gene. To note about this clone: Its target is not known.

Study results and limitations: A small number of samples were TCR sequenced. Blood richness before therapy tracked richness in tumors resected after neoadjuvant therapy. Only two of four nivolumab-treated tumors gained richness and clonality by surgery.

The TCR originated in an adult with non-small cell lung cancer. The chain has TRBV15 and TRBJ1-4; 8 bases fit TRBD1. Specimen: tumor tissue, collected after neoadjuvant nivolumab, alone or with ipilimumab, at or shortly before surgery. CDR3 region: CATSRDAGGREEKLFF. DNA of the CDR3: TGTGCCACCAGCAGAGATGCAGGGGGCCGAGAGGAAAAACTGTTTTTT.